The present TCR beta chain was sequenced within a study of control samples from healthy donors and cancer patients. Clones were read by immunoSEQ multiplex PCR, and TCRdb kept only the in-frame ones, dropping some. This sample carries approximately 50,000 clones, approximately 92% of them seen once, and the ten largest clones take about 0.8%. Germline loops: CDR1 SGHTS, CDR2 YDEGEE. CDR3 length: 12 residues. V dropped 2 bases and J dropped 5 bases, with 7 bases sitting between them. The specimen was PBMCs. The chain combines TRBV5-8 with TRBJ1-2, with D possibly matching TRBD1 (5 bases). The TCR sequence derives from a man under 40 with colorectal cancer. The CDR3 region has the DNA TGTGCCAGCAGCTTCCGGGGGTATGGCTACACCTTC. Its translation is CASSFRGYGYTF.